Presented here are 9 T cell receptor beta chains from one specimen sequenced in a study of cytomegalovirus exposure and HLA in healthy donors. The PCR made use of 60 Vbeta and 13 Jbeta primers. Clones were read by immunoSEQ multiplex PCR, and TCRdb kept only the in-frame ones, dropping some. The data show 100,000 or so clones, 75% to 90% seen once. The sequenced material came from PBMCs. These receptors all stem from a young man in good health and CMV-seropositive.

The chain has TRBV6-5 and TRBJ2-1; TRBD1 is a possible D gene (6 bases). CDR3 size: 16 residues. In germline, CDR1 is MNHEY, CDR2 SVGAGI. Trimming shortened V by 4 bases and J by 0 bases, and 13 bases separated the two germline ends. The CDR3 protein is CASSWYRESSYNEQFF. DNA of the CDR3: TGTGCCAGCAGTTGGTACAGGGAAAGCTCCTACAATGAGCAGTTCTTC.

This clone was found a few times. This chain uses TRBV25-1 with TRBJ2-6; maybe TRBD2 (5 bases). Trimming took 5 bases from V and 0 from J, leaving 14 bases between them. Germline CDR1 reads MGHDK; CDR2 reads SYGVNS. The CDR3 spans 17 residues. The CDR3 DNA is TGTGCCAGCAGTAAACTAGACCGATACTCTGGGGCCAACGTCCTGACTTTC. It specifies CASSKLDRYSGANVLTF. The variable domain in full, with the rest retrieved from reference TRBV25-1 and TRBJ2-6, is EADIYQTPRYLVIGTGKKITLECSQTMGHDKMYWYQQDPGMELHLIHYSYGVNSTEKGDLSSESTVSRIRTEHFPLTLESARPSHTSQYLCASSKLDRYSGANVLTFGAGSRLTVL.

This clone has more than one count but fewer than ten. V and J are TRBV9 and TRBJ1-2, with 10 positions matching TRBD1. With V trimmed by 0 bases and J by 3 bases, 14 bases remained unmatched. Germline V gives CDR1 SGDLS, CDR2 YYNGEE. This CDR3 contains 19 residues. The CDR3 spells CASSVGRTGGRLYDYGYTF. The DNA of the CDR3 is TGTGCCAGCAGCGTAGGCAGGACAGGGGGTCGGTTATATGACTATGGCTACACCTTC.

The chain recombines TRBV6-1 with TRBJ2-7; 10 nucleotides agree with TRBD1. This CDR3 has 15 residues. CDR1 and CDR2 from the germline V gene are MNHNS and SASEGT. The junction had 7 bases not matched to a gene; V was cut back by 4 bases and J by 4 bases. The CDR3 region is CASSARQGAGYEQYF. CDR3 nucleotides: TGTGCCAGCAGTGCCCGACAGGGGGCAGGGTACGAGCAGTACTTC.

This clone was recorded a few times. The CDR3 DNA reads as TGTGCCAGCAGTTTATGGCACTTACGGGGTCGCAATCAGCCCCAGCATTTT. Residues: CASSLWHLRGRNQPQHF. The chain couples TRBV28 to TRBJ1-5; D is uncertain. V gave up 0 bases and J gave up 2 bases, with 14 bases separating them. This CDR3 has 17 amino acids. Germline V CDR1 and CDR2: MDHEN, SYDVKM.

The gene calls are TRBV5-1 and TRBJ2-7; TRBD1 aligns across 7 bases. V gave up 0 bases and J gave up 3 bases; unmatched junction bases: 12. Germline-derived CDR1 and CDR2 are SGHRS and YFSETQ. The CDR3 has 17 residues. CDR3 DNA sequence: TGCGCCAGCAGCTTGGGGGGGATAGGGGGCGCCCACTACGAGCAGTACTTC. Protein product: CASSLGGIGGAHYEQYF.

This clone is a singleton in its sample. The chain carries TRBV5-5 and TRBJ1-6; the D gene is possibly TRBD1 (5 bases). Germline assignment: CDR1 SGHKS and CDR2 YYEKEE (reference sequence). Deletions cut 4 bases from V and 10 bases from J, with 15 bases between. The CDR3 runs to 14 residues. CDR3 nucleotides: TGTGCCAGCAGCCGGGAGGGGCCGGGCTCACCCCTCCACTTT. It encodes CASSREGPGSPLHF.

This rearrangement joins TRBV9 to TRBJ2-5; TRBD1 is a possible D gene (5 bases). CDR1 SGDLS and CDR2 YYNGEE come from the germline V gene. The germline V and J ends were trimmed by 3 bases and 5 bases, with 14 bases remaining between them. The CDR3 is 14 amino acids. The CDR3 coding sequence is TGTGCCAGCAGCGCCCTAGGGGTAGGGGAGACCCAGTACTTC. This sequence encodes CASSALGVGETQYF.

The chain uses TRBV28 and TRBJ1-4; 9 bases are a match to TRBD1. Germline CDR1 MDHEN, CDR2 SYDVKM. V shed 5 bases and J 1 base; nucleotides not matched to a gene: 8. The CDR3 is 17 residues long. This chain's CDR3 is CASSPTGGAGTNEKLFF. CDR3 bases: TGTGCCAGCAGTCCCACAGGGGGCGCAGGAACTAATGAAAAACTGTTTTTT.